This T cell receptor (beta chain) is drawn from a study of cytomegalovirus exposure and HLA in healthy donors. Study context: Earlier results showed 90 million to 120 million unique TCR beta sequences derived from 150 million to 200 million T cells. Genotyping of under 500 donors showed that 70% to 90% belonged to the Caucasian-associated ancestry cluster.

The PCR made use of 60 Vbeta and 13 Jbeta primers. The assay was immunoSEQ multiplex PCR, and TCRdb's table has in-frame clones only and misses some. Of under 100,000 clones detected, about three fifths appear once; the ten largest clones hold approximately 5%. There are 15 residues in the CDR3. V lost 2 bases and J lost 0; bases outside the gene matches: 2. Germline assignment: CDR1 SGHTS and CDR2 YDEGEE. This chain links TRBV5-8 with TRBJ1-5, with TRBD1 matching over 7 bases. Material: PBMCs. This receptor was taken from a woman in her twenties or thirties in good health and CMV-seropositive. In DNA, the CDR3 is TGTGCCAGCAGCTTACAGGGGTATAGCAATCAGCCCCAGCATTTT. It specifies CASSLQGYSNQPQHF.